A selection of T cell receptor beta chains follows, all from one sample in a study of CD8 T cells in Susac syndrome. MiXCR, applied by TCRdb to the immunoSEQ multiplex PCR reads, yields one record per CDR3 protein. The table shows about 150,000 distinct CDR3 sequences, with approximately 94% occurring only once. The sample taken for sequencing was CD4+ T cells from PBMCs. All receptors come from a human donor in good health. Both conserved end residues are part of each CDR3. Fields, in order: J gene, D gene, clone size, V gene, CDR3 DNA, CDR3 protein. A D gene is named only where the DNA matches it firmly. Size is omitted from some rows. Given values are once, few, many or a class for expanded clones.

J gene: TRBJ1-1
D gene: .
clone size: once
V gene: TRBV19
CDR3 DNA: TGTGCCAGTAGTGCGATACAGAAAGCGAACACTGAAGCTTTCTTT
CDR3 protein: CASSAIQKANTEAFF

J gene: TRBJ2-2
D gene: .
clone size: .
V gene: TRBV2
CDR3 DNA: TGTGCCAGCAGTCTCCGTCCGACCGGGGAGCTGTTTTTT
CDR3 protein: CASSLRPTGELFF

J gene: TRBJ2-7
D gene: .
clone size: .
V gene: TRBV28
CDR3 DNA: TGTGCCAGCAGTTTATTTGTCGGGGGCTCCGGCTCCTACGAGCAGTACTTC
CDR3 protein: CASSLFVGGSGSYEQYF

J gene: TRBJ1-3
D gene: TRBD1
clone size: once
V gene: TRBV12-3/TRBV12-4
CDR3 DNA: TGTGCCAGCACCACAGGGGGGATCCACTCTGGAAACACCATATATTTT
CDR3 protein: CASTTGGIHSGNTIYF

J gene: TRBJ2-7
D gene: TRBD2
clone size: .
V gene: TRBV3-1
CDR3 DNA: TGTGCCAGCAGCCAAGGACTAGCGGGACTGGCCTACGAGCAGTACTTC
CDR3 protein: CASSQGLAGLAYEQYF

J gene: TRBJ2-7
D gene: .
clone size: .
V gene: TRBV30
CDR3 DNA: TGTGCCTGGAGTCTTCTTCCCTTCGGGGGGCGAGGTATGGAGCAGTACTTC
CDR3 protein: CAWSLLPFGGRGMEQYF

J gene: TRBJ1-2
D gene: TRBD1
clone size: .
V gene: TRBV6-5
CDR3 DNA: TGTGCCAGCAACCCCAGCAGGGGGGTGGACTATGGCTACACCTTC
CDR3 protein: CASNPSRGVDYGYTF

J gene: TRBJ2-2
D gene: TRBD1
clone size: .
V gene: TRBV27
CDR3 DNA: TGTGCCAGCAGACCTTTGGACAGGGGGACCGGGGAGCTGTTTTTT
CDR3 protein: CASRPLDRGTGELFF

J gene: TRBJ2-7
D gene: TRBD2
clone size: .
V gene: TRBV12-3/TRBV12-4
CDR3 DNA: TGTGCCACGGGACTAGCGGGAGCCTACGAGCAGTACTTC
CDR3 protein: CATGLAGAYEQYF

J gene: TRBJ2-5
D gene: TRBD2
clone size: .
V gene: TRBV29-1
CDR3 DNA: TGCAGCGTTTCCCAGACTAGCGGCCAAGAGACCCAGTACTTC
CDR3 protein: CSVSQTSGQETQYF

J gene: TRBJ2-2
D gene: .
clone size: .
V gene: TRBV6-2/TRBV6-3
CDR3 DNA: TGTGCCAGCAGTTACTCGAGGAACGGGGAGCTGTTTTTT
CDR3 protein: CASSYSRNGELFF

J gene: TRBJ2-1
D gene: .
clone size: .
V gene: TRBV9
CDR3 DNA: TGTGCCAGCAGCCCTGACTGGAGCTCCTACAATGAGCAGTTCTTC
CDR3 protein: CASSPDWSSYNEQFF

J gene: TRBJ2-7
D gene: .
clone size: .
V gene: TRBV20-1
CDR3 DNA: TGCAGTGCTGGGCTTACCTACGAGCAGTACTTC
CDR3 protein: CSAGLTYEQYF

J gene: TRBJ1-5
D gene: TRBD1
clone size: .
V gene: TRBV15
CDR3 DNA: TGTGCCACCAGCGCTCGGGACAGCGGATGGCAGCCCCAGCATTTT
CDR3 protein: CATSARDSGWQPQHF

J gene: TRBJ2-7
D gene: .
clone size: .
V gene: TRBV29-1
CDR3 DNA: TGCAGCGTTTCCCGGGACAACTACGAGCAGTACTTC
CDR3 protein: CSVSRDNYEQYF

J gene: TRBJ1-1
D gene: .
clone size: .
V gene: TRBV3-1
CDR3 DNA: TGTGCCAGCAGCCAAAGACGGAATGAAGCTTTCTTT
CDR3 protein: CASSQRRNEAFF

J gene: TRBJ1-2
D gene: .
clone size: .
V gene: TRBV24-1
CDR3 DNA: TGTGCCACCAGTGATCCGACAGGAAACTATGGCTACACCTTC
CDR3 protein: CATSDPTGNYGYTF

J gene: TRBJ1-5
D gene: TRBD1
clone size: .
V gene: TRBV30
CDR3 DNA: TGTGCCTGGATGGTGAAGGGGGCTCAGCCCCAGCATTTT
CDR3 protein: CAWMVKGAQPQHF

J gene: TRBJ2-7
D gene: .
clone size: .
V gene: TRBV6-5
CDR3 DNA: TGTGCCAGCAGTTACTCGATAATTGGAGGGCACGAGCAGTACTTC
CDR3 protein: CASSYSIIGGHEQYF

J gene: TRBJ2-7
D gene: TRBD1
clone size: .
V gene: TRBV7-9
CDR3 DNA: TGTGCCAGCAGCGGTGGGACAGGGAACACCTACGAGCAGTACTTC
CDR3 protein: CASSGGTGNTYEQYF

J gene: TRBJ2-3
D gene: TRBD2
clone size: once
V gene: TRBV4-1
CDR3 DNA: TGCGCCAGCAGCCAGGGACTAGCGGGAGGGGTAGATACGCAGTATTTT
CDR3 protein: CASSQGLAGGVDTQYF

J gene: TRBJ2-1
D gene: TRBD2
clone size: .
V gene: TRBV7-9
CDR3 DNA: TGTGCCAGCAGCTTAGCGCCTAGCGGGAGTCTGCAGTTCTTC
CDR3 protein: CASSLAPSGSLQFF

J gene: TRBJ2-5
D gene: .
clone size: .
V gene: TRBV2
CDR3 DNA: TGTGCCAGCGACACAGGGTCGGGCGGGAGACAAGAGACCCAGTACTTC
CDR3 protein: CASDTGSGGRQETQYF

J gene: TRBJ1-3
D gene: .
clone size: .
V gene: TRBV7-9
CDR3 DNA: TGTGCCAGCAGCTTAGGCCGGGTGTGGCAAAACTCTGGAAACACCATATATTTT
CDR3 protein: CASSLGRVWQNSGNTIYF

J gene: TRBJ1-2
D gene: TRBD1
clone size: .
V gene: TRBV20-1
CDR3 DNA: TGCAGTGCCAAATCCACAGGGGGCGGTTACGGCTACACCTTC
CDR3 protein: CSAKSTGGGYGYTF

J gene: TRBJ2-1
D gene: TRBD2
clone size: .
V gene: TRBV15
CDR3 DNA: TGTGCCACCAGCACTGGGGGGGGTCACAATGAGCAGTTCTTC
CDR3 protein: CATSTGGGHNEQFF

J gene: TRBJ2-2
D gene: .
clone size: .
V gene: TRBV30
CDR3 DNA: TGTGCCTGGAATGGCAGGGCCGACACCGGGGAGCTGTTTTTT
CDR3 protein: CAWNGRADTGELFF

J gene: TRBJ2-1
D gene: TRBD2
clone size: .
V gene: TRBV2
CDR3 DNA: TGTGCCAGCAGTGCCCTACCTAGCGGGAGAGGTGAGCAGTTCTTC
CDR3 protein: CASSALPSGRGEQFF

J gene: TRBJ1-1
D gene: TRBD1
clone size: .
V gene: TRBV5-1
CDR3 DNA: TGCGCCAGCAGCGCGATGGGACAGGGGACGGGGACTGAAGCTTTCTTT
CDR3 protein: CASSAMGQGTGTEAFF